A selection of T cell receptor beta chains follows, all from one sample in a study of T cell repertoires in cytomegalovirus infection. TCRdb analysed the reads with MiXCR anew, one entry per CDR3 protein. The table lists roughly 100,000 distinct CDR3 sequences, approximately 15% of them singletons. Sequencing was done on a sample of PBMCs. These receptors all stem from a human donor in good health (CMV status not recorded). Some clones in this sample may be carry-over from other donors' samples. The CDR3 runs from the conserved cysteine through the conserved F or W. The D gene is left open where the match is weak. The size of a clone is reported for some rows only, either as once, few or many, or as a class for expanded clones.

v_call	j_call	d_call	clone_size	cdr3_aa	cdr3_nt
TRBV12-3/TRBV12-4	TRBJ2-2	TRBD2	few	CASTNMGTSLTGELFF	TGTGCCAGCACGAACATGGGGACTAGTCTAACCGGGGAGCTGTTTTTT
TRBV20-1	TRBJ2-7	NA	few	CSARGAGDSYEQYF	TGCAGTGCTAGGGGAGCAGGGGACTCGTACGAGCAGTACTTC
TRBV7-9	TRBJ1-1	NA	many	CASSLGGRKGTEAFF	TGTGCCAGCAGCTTAGGAGGTCGGAAGGGCACTGAAGCTTTCTTT
TRBV27	TRBJ1-4	NA	NA	CASARGDIEKLFF	TGTGCCAGCGCACGGGGGGACATTGAAAAACTGTTTTTT
TRBV6-1	TRBJ1-5	TRBD1	few	CASADRVSNQPQHF	TGTGCCAGCGCGGACAGGGTATCCAATCAGCCCCAGCATTTT
TRBV6-1	TRBJ1-1	NA	NA	CASSDFVSGNTEAFF	TGTGCCAGCAGTGATTTTGTCTCTGGGAACACTGAAGCTTTCTTT
TRBV6-1	TRBJ1-5	NA	NA	CASSGRAAGNQPQHF	TGTGCCAGCAGTGGTCGGGCCGCTGGCAATCAGCCCCAGCATTTT
TRBV5-1	TRBJ1-3	NA	NA	CASSVDRLDGNTIYF	TGCGCCAGCAGCGTCGACCGACTAGACGGAAACACCATATATTTT
TRBV12-3/TRBV12-4	TRBJ2-3	TRBD2	many	CASSTTYLQRGRTDTQYF	TGTGCCAGCAGTACAACTTACCTCCAGCGGGGACGCACAGATACGCAGTATTTT
TRBV2	TRBJ1-2	NA	NA	CASSEESGSGRVYGYTF	TGTGCCAGCAGTGAAGAATCCGGGAGTGGCAGGGTCTATGGCTACACCTTC
TRBV2	TRBJ1-1	NA	NA	CASSGDSDTEAFF	TGTGCCAGCAGTGGGGATAGCGACACTGAAGCTTTCTTT
TRBV25-1	TRBJ1-5	NA	many	CASNQLNQPQHF	TGTGCCAGCAACCAGCTCAATCAGCCCCAGCATTTT
TRBV6-2/TRBV6-3	TRBJ1-2	NA	NA	CASSPTDEEYTF	TGTGCCAGCAGCCCTACGGACGAGGAATACACCTTC
TRBV7-6	TRBJ2-3	TRBD1	NA	CASRTRQGAPTADTQYF	TGTGCCAGCAGGACGCGACAGGGGGCCCCTACAGCAGATACGCAGTATTTT
TRBV12-3/TRBV12-4	TRBJ2-1	NA	NA	CASSLMRAPPIF	TGTGCCAGCAGTTTGATGAGGGCCCCCCCCATCTTC
TRBV7-3	TRBJ2-3	TRBD2	many	CASSLTSGGAGDTQYF	TGTGCCAGCAGCCTGACTAGCGGGGGGGCCGGCGATACGCAGTATTTT
TRBV28	TRBJ2-7	TRBD2	few	CASARLAGYEQYF	TGTGCCAGCGCACGACTAGCGGGTTACGAGCAGTACTTC
TRBV7-9	TRBJ1-1	TRBD1	medium-sized	CASSRPTGVGTEAFF	TGTGCCAGCAGCCGTCCGACAGGGGTCGGGACTGAAGCTTTCTTT
TRBV2	TRBJ2-1	NA	NA	CASSREGDSNNEQFF	TGTGCCAGCAGTCGAGAGGGGGACTCAAACAATGAGCAGTTCTTC
TRBV2	TRBJ2-5	NA	few	CASSEEGGQETQYF	TGTGCCAGCAGTGAAGAAGGGGGGCAAGAGACCCAGTACTTC
TRBV28	TRBJ1-5	NA	many	CASSFSTINQPQHF	TGTGCCAGCAGTTTCTCCACTATCAATCAGCCCCAGCATTTT
TRBV20-1	TRBJ1-1	NA	many	CSARTPYTEAFF	TGCAGTGCTAGAACCCCTTACACTGAAGCTTTCTTT
TRBV28	TRBJ2-1	NA	NA	CASSLYGEQFF	TGTGCCAGCAGTTTATACGGTGAGCAGTTCTTC
TRBV7-2	TRBJ2-7	NA	many	CASSPDRSSYEQYF	TGTGCCAGCAGCCCAGACAGGAGCTCCTACGAGCAGTACTTC